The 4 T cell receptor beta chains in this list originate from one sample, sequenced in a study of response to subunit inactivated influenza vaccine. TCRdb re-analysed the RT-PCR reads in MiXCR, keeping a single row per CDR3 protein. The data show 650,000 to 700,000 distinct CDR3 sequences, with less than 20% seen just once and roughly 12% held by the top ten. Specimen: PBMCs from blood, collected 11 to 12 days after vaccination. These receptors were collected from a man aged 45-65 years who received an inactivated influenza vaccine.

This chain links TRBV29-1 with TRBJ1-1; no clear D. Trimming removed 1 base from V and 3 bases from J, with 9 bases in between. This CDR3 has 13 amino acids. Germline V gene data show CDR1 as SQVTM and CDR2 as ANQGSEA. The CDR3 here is CSVEAPGDTEAFF. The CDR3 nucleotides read TGCAGCGTTGAAGCCCCCGGGGACACTGAAGCTTTCTTT.

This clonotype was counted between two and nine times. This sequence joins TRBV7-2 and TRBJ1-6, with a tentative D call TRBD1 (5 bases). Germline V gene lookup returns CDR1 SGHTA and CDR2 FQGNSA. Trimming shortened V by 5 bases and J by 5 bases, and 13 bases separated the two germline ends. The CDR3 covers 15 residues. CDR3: CASSAQTVNNSPLHF. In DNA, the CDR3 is TGTGCCAGCAGCGCACAGACAGTTAATAATTCACCCCTCCACTTT.

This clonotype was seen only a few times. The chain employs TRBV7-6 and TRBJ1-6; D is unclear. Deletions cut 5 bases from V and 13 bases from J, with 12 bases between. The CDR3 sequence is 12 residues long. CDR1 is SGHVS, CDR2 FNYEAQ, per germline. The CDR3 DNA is TGTGCCAGCAGCGCAACTGGGAACCCCCTCCACTTT. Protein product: CASSATGNPLHF.

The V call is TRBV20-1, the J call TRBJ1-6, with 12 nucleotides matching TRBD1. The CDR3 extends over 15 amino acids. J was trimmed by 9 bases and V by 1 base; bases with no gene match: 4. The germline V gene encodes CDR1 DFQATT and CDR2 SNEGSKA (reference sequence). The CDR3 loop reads CSARGGTGGGSPLHF. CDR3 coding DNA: TGCAGTGCTAGAGGGGGGACAGGGGGCGGTTCACCCCTCCACTTT.